These 19 T cell receptor beta chains were sequenced from one sample in a study of T-cell reconstitution after alpha-beta-depleted transplantation in children. Using unique molecular identifiers, the investigators prepared the TCRbeta library. TCRdb used MiXCR to reprocess the PCR reads, holding one entry per CDR3 protein. The sample includes under 450,000 distinct CDR3 sequences, 13% seen only once; the top ten take roughly 4.5%. The sample consisted of PBMCs, taken from the stem cell graft. These receptor sequences come from a human donor who donated a stem cell graft to a child with Fanconi anemia.

There are many counts of this clonotype. This sequence joins TRBV29-1 and TRBJ1-2; no clear D. V was pared by 4 bases and J by 5 bases, with 8 bases between. In germline, CDR1 is SQVTM, CDR2 ANQGSEA. This CDR3 is 11 amino acids long. CDR3 nucleotide sequence: TGCAGCGTTGGAGGAAAGTATGGCTACACCTTC. It yields the protein CSVGGKYGYTF.

In its sample, this clonotype was seen many times. V and J are TRBV4-1 and TRBJ2-7; D not certain. From germline, CDR1 is MGHRA and CDR2 YSYEKL. The CDR3 is made up of 14 amino acids. V gave up 4 bases and J gave up 3 bases, with 13 bases separating them. The CDR3 bases are TGCGCCAGCAGCCCGGGTGACACCTACTACGAGCAGTACTTC. Protein sequence: CASSPGDTYYEQYF.

V and J are TRBV20-1 and TRBJ1-1; 8 bases align to TRBD1. From germline, CDR1 is DFQATT and CDR2 SNEGSKA (reference sequence). V dropped 4 bases and J dropped 1; count of bases not matched to a gene: 8. CDR3 size: 15 residues. As DNA, the CDR3 is TGCAGTGCTACGCGGACAGGGCTGGGGAACACTGAAGCTTTCTTT. Residues: CSATRTGLGNTEAFF.

The V call is TRBV18, the J call TRBJ1-1; tentative D call: TRBD1 (5 bases). Germline values: CDR1 KGHSH, CDR2 LQKENI. The CDR3 is 15 amino acids. The germline V and J ends were trimmed by 3 bases and 6 bases, with 17 bases remaining between them. CDR3 bases: TGTGCCAGCTCACCGAATACAGGCACGCAGGCTGAAGCTTTCTTT. Translation: CASSPNTGTQAEAFF.

The sample holds a few counts of this clonotype. The chain is built from TRBV5-6 and TRBJ2-3, with 9 bases matching TRBD2. The CDR3 has 16 residues. The germline V gene encodes CDR1 SGHDT and CDR2 YYEEEE. V shed 0 bases and J 6 bases; nucleotides not matched to a gene: 8. The CDR3 here is CASSLELAGRVDTQYF. As DNA, the CDR3 is TGTGCCAGCAGCTTGGAGCTAGCGGGACGGGTGGATACGCAGTATTTT.

This sequence joins TRBV19 and TRBJ2-2, with D possibly being TRBD2 (6 bases). The ends were cut back, 7 bases at V and 4 bases at J, with 16 bases in the middle. Germline V gene data show CDR1 as LNHDA and CDR2 as SQIVND (reference sequence). The CDR3 totals 15 residues. The CDR3 nucleotides read TGTGCCAGTATTTCTCTAGGAGGGTCCACCGGGGAGCTGTTTTTT. Protein sequence: CASISLGGSTGELFF. The whole variable domain, filled in from reference TRBV19 and TRBJ2-2, reads DGGITQSPKYLFRKEGQNVTLSCEQNLNHDAMYWYRQDPGQGLRLIYYSQIVNDFQKGDIAEGYSVSREKKESFPLTVTSAQKNPTAFYLCASISLGGSTGELFFGEGSRLTVL.

A note on this clonotype: Being one base from a much bigger clone, this may be a read error. The final CDR3 position lacks the conserved phenylalanine or tryptophan, pointing to a likely read error. The genes are TRBV4-3 and TRBJ2-3; D may match TRBD1 or TRBD2 (5 bases each). V was cut by 1 base and J by 6 bases, with 14 bases left in between. CDR1 and CDR2 from the germline V gene are LGHNA and YSLEER. CDR3 size: 15 residues. The CDR3 bases are TGCGCCAGCAGCCAAGTAGGGACCCCGAGGGATACGCAGTATTAT. It translates to CASSQVGTPRDTQYY.

The V gene is TRBV11-2, the J gene TRBJ1-1, with 9 bases matching TRBD1. The germline CDR1 and CDR2 sequences are SGHAT and FQNNGV. J gave up 6 bases and V 4 bases, and 6 bases lay outside the gene matches. The length of the CDR3 is 14 residues. The CDR3 DNA reads TGTGCCAGCAGCTCGACAGGGGGAAGAGCTGAAGCTTTCTTT. It translates to CASSSTGGRAEAFF.

In its sample, this clonotype was seen a few times. The chain links TRBV19 to TRBJ2-3, with 7 positions matching TRBD2. This CDR3 region has 14 residues. CDR1 is LNHDA, CDR2 SQIVND, per germline (reference sequence). V lost 0 bases to trimming and J lost 10 bases; unmatched junction nucleotides: 7. CDR3 sequence reads: CASSIDGDRGAQYF. CDR3 nucleotides: TGTGCCAGTAGTATAGATGGTGATCGGGGGGCGCAGTATTTT.

This clonotype was counted between two and nine times. CDR3: CASSSDPRGELFF. The CDR3 DNA is TGCGCCAGCAGCTCGGACCCGAGGGGGGAGCTGTTTTTT. V is TRBV5-1 and J is TRBJ2-2; D call uncertain. Deletions cut 3 bases from V and 8 bases from J, with 11 bases between. CDR3 length: 13 residues. Germline loops: CDR1 SGHRS, CDR2 YFSETQ.

The chain employs TRBV7-9 and TRBJ1-4; D is ambiguous. This CDR3 has 12 residues. V lost 1 base, J lost 11 bases, and 8 bases lay in between. Germline loops: CDR1 SEHNR, CDR2 FQNEAQ (reference sequence). CDR3 nucleotides: TGTGCCAGCAGCTTAGAGGTGGGGAAACTGTTTTTT. It specifies CASSLEVGKLFF.

Many counts were recorded for this clonotype. This chain joins TRBV20-1 and TRBJ1-4; the D gene is possibly TRBD1 (5 bases). This CDR3 is built from 15 residues. V was clipped by 4 bases and J by 0 bases, with 12 bases between them. CDR1 and CDR2 from the germline V gene are DFQATT and SNEGSKA (reference sequence). DNA of the CDR3: TGCAGTGCTAAAGGGACTGTCGCAACTAATGAAAAACTGTTTTTT. Translated, it gives CSAKGTVATNEKLFF.

The V call is TRBV5-1, the J call TRBJ1-2, with a weak D call TRBD1 (6 bases). V was pared by 0 bases and J by 8 bases, with 14 bases between. Germline loops: CDR1 SGHRS, CDR2 YFSETQ. The CDR3 has 14 amino acids. CDR3 sequence reads: CASSLAGRQEGYTF. The CDR3 nucleotides are TGCGCCAGCAGCTTGGCAGGGAGACAGGAAGGCTACACCTTC.

Many counts were recorded for this clonotype. The rearrangement uses TRBV3-1 and TRBJ2-7; D gene uncertain. V lost 2 bases and J lost 6, with 8 bases in between. There are 12 residues in the CDR3. The V gene's germline CDR1 is LGHDT and CDR2 YNNKEL (reference sequence). DNA of the CDR3: TGTGCCAGCAGCCAACTCTACGGCGAGCAGTACTTC. This translates into CASSQLYGEQYF.

Worth noting for this clonotype: The conserved closing phenylalanine or tryptophan is absent in this CDR3, likely reflecting a read error. J is TRBJ1-4 and V is TRBV5-5, with a tentative D call TRBD1 (6 bases). Germline CDR1 and CDR2: SGHKS and YYEKEE (reference sequence). With 0 bases removed from V and 5 bases from J, the gap between germline ends came to 11 bases. The CDR3 runs to 15 residues. CDR3 DNA: TGTGCCAGCAGCTTGGGGGACATCCTGAATGAAAAACTGTTTTCT. This encodes CASSLGDILNEKLFS.

This clonotype was observed a few times. The genes are TRBV4-2 and TRBJ1-4; D remains ambiguous. The CDR3 sequence is 16 residues long. The V and J ends lost 0 bases and 7 bases respectively, with 15 bases between them. Germline values: CDR1 LGHNA, CDR2 YNFKEQ. CDR3: CASSQEKGIEGEKLFF. The CDR3 DNA reads TGTGCCAGCAGCCAAGAGAAGGGTATCGAAGGTGAAAAACTGTTTTTT.

The chain combines TRBV10-3 with TRBJ1-1; TRBD1 might be the D (5 bases). The CDR3 is made up of 15 amino acids. Germline V CDR1 and CDR2: ENHRY, SYGVKD. V was cut by 0 bases and J by 5 bases, with 13 bases left in between. CDR3 region: CAISESRQGETEAFF. Written as DNA, the CDR3 is TGTGCCATCAGTGAGTCCAGGCAGGGCGAGACTGAAGCTTTCTTT.

This chain uses TRBV7-9 with TRBJ2-1; possibly TRBD2 for D (7 bases). The V and J ends lost 3 bases and 3 bases respectively, with 18 bases between them. The CDR3 spans 17 residues. Germline CDR1 reads SEHNR; CDR2 reads FQNEAQ (reference sequence). In DNA, the CDR3 is TGTGCCAGCAGCTTCCCCCTCGGGGGGCGTCACTACAATGAGCAGTTCTTC. It codes for CASSFPLGGRHYNEQFF.

This clonotype was counted a few times. This chain links TRBV15 with TRBJ1-1; D unclear. V lost 5 bases, J lost 1 base, and 11 bases lay in between. Germline assignment: CDR1 LNHNV and CDR2 YYDKDF (reference sequence). This CDR3 comprises 14 residues. The CDR3, as DNA: TGTGCCACCAGCCGGAGAGCGGAGAACACTGAAGCTTTCTTT. This gives the protein CATSRRAENTEAFF.